This is a list of T cell receptor beta chains from one sample in a study of patients and donors after allogeneic stem cell transplantation. Using its own MiXCR run on the RT-PCR reads, TCRdb lists one record per CDR3 protein. The sample shows under 200,000 distinct CDR3 sequences, 25% to 35% of them seen only once. The sequencing sample was made of blood, either unsorted or a sorted T cell fraction (not recorded which). The receptors originated from a human donor who was either an allogeneic HSCT recipient or a stem cell or donor lymphocyte infusion donor (not recorded which). It is not recorded whose cells these are; they may come from a transplant donor. Each CDR3 is given without its conserved first and last residue.

v_gene,j_gene,CDR3aa
TRBV6-2/TRBV6-3,TRBJ2-7,ASSSGLAGRSSYEQY
TRBV7-9,TRBJ1-2,ASSAGEFYGYT
TRBV9,TRBJ2-7,ASSGERGEQY
TRBV5-8,TRBJ1-4,ASSLRGTRMEKLF
TRBV29-1,TRBJ2-7,SVELDGGSGYEQY
TRBV6-1,TRBJ1-6,ASSGTFSYNSPLH
TRBV27,TRBJ1-6,ASSLGVLWNSPLH
TRBV6-2/TRBV6-3,TRBJ2-1,ASRTLAGDSWCEQF
TRBV27,TRBJ2-1,ASSLSGRRGIGTYNEQF
TRBV29-1,TRBJ2-7,SVETGYEQY
TRBV20-1,TRBJ1-2,SVLPGGKNYGYT
TRBV28,TRBJ2-1,ASRIREWAYNEQF
TRBV7-9,TRBJ2-5,ASKYQGQETQY
TRBV28,TRBJ2-5,ASRKGSGTAGTQY
TRBV4-3,TRBJ2-3,ASSQERKNTQY
TRBV12-3/TRBV12-4,TRBJ2-2,ATTPSGRANTGELF
TRBV5-1,TRBJ1-6,ASSLYLSSPLH
TRBV28,TRBJ2-7,ASSSYQGIYEQY
TRBV20-1,TRBJ1-2,SASRQGGDYGYT
TRBV9,TRBJ2-1,ASSVGAGGYNEQF
TRBV29-1,TRBJ2-7,SVVARGSEQY
TRBV15,TRBJ2-5,ATSRALSSQETQY
TRBV6-2/TRBV6-3,TRBJ1-5,ASSWGFQQPQH
TRBV2,TRBJ1-2,AEGLDEYGYT
TRBV7-9,TRBJ1-1,ASSPRNGNTEAF
TRBV20-1,TRBJ2-3,SATLATDTQY
TRBV11-2,TRBJ1-2,ASSYDSHNYGYT
TRBV4-3,TRBJ2-7,ASSQELPSGYEQY
TRBV28,TRBJ2-7,ASTSGGFSYEQY
TRBV4-1,TRBJ1-1,ASSQGTPMAPATEAF
TRBV12-3/TRBV12-4,TRBJ2-3,ASSSLAGGLYTQY
TRBV2,TRBJ1-5,ASSPVGANQPQH
TRBV27,TRBJ2-7,ASSTQSDHKQY
TRBV9,TRBJ1-3,ASSVAKDSLVSGNTIY
TRBV7-9,TRBJ2-5,ASSNRDGKETQY
TRBV28,TRBJ2-2,ASLRASTGELF
TRBV4-3,TRBJ1-3,ASSPARRFSGNTIY
TRBV20-1,TRBJ2-2,SARDASGSLYTGELF
TRBV7-6,TRBJ2-7,ASSPVGGTYEQY
TRBV12-3/TRBV12-4,TRBJ2-1,ASTHRRTSIDEQF
TRBV6-5,TRBJ1-5,ASSYSGKGNQPQH
TRBV6-1,TRBJ2-7,ASSEARQGSEQY
TRBV20-1,TRBJ1-1,SASSSGSGVPEAF
TRBV3-1,TRBJ1-6,ASSPKIGQVANSPLH
TRBV5-1,TRBJ2-7,ASSSSGGYYEQY
TRBV20-1,TRBJ1-5,SARGHFNQPQH
TRBV6-5,TRBJ1-4,ASSAVGGGEKLF
TRBV6-2/TRBV6-3,TRBJ2-7,ASSQQAFEQY
TRBV5-1,TRBJ1-1,ASSLMSGGGNTEAF
TRBV20-1,TRBJ2-3,SAPPAGITQY
TRBV20-1,TRBJ2-1,SARDPGPGPYYNEQF
TRBV20-1,TRBJ1-4,SARGRMNEKLF
TRBV12-3/TRBV12-4,TRBJ2-5,ASSLEGWETQY
TRBV10-3,TRBJ2-7,AISGSNGEQY
TRBV20-1,TRBJ1-1,SARPGESEAF
TRBV6-2/TRBV6-3,TRBJ1-1,ASSVRTEAF
TRBV7-9,TRBJ1-6,ASSFGQGQNSPLH
TRBV12-3/TRBV12-4,TRBJ1-1,ASSRGVNTEAF
TRBV28,TRBJ2-1,ASRGLEQF
TRBV7-2,TRBJ2-3,ASTQIGGSTDTQY